This T cell receptor beta chain was documented in a study of blood T cell repertoires in COVID-19. Study information: Samples taken during acute and convalescent COVID-19 were collected in the United States, Italy and Spain. The analysed material was cDNA or gDNA that came from T cells, B-cell-depleted T cells, or PBMCs.

Authors' analysis steps: Amplification from reference gene primers served as the basis for estimated nucleated cell counts. Using immunoSEQ multiplex PCR, the repertoire was profiled, and TCRdb retains in-frame clones only, with some absent. V and J calls and clone size are as listed in that table; D and trimming were resolved from the DNA. The top ten hold roughly 2% of the sample, which has approximately 200,000 clones, about 88% seen once. Germline values: CDR1 MDHEN, CDR2 SYDVKM. This CDR3 has 14 amino acids. The J segment lost 5 bases and the V segment lost 5 bases, leaving 3 bases of the junction unmatched.

This chain links TRBV28 with TRBJ1-5, with 10 bases aligning to TRBD1. The TCR was taken from a man aged 35 to 55 with active or convalescent COVID-19. Sequenced: peripheral blood. The CDR3 loop reads CASSPGTGDQPQHF. DNA of the CDR3: TGTGCCAGCAGTCCCGGGACAGGGGATCAGCCCCAGCATTTT.